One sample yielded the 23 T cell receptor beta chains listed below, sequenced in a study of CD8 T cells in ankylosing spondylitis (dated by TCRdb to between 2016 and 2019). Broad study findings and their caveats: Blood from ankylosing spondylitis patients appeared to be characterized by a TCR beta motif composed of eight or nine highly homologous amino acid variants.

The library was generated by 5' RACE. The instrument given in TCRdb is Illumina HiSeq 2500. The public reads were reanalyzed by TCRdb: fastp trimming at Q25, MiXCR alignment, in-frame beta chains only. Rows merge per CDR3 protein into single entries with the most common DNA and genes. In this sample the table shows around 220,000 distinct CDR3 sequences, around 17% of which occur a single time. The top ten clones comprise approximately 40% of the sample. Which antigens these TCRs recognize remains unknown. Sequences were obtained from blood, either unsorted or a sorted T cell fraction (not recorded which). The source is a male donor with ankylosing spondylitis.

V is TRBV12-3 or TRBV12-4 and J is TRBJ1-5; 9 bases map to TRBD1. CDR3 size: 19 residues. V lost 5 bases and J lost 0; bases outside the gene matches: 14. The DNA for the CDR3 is TGTGCCAGCAGTGCGACGGGGGGACAGGGCCTATATAGCAATCAGCCCCAGCATTTT. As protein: CASSATGGQGLYSNQPQHF.

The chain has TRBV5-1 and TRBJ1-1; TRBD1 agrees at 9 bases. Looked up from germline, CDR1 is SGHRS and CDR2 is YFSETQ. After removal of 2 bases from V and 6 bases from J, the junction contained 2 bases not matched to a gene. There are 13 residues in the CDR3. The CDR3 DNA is TGCGCCAGCAGCTTCACAGGGGGCTCTGAAGCTTTCTTT. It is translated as CASSFTGGSEAFF.

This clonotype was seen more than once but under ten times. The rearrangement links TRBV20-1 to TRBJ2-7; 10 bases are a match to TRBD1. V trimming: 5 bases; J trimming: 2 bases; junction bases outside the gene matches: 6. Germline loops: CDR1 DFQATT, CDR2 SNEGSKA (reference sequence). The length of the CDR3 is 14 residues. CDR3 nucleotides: TGCAGTGCTTATACCGGGACAGGGGCCTACGAGCAGTACTTC. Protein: CSAYTGTGAYEQYF.

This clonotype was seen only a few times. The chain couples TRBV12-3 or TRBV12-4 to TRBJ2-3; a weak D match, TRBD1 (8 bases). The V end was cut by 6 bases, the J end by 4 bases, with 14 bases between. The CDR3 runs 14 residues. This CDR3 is CASSRGGQADTQYF. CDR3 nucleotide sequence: TGTGCCAGCAGCCGCGGGGGACAGGCAGATACGCAGTATTTT.

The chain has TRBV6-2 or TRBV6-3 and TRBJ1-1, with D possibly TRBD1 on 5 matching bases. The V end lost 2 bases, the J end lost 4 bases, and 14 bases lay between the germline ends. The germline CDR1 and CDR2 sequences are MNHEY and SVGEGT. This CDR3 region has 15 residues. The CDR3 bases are TGTGCCAGCAGTTACGAGACAGAAACCGGCACTGAAGCTTTCTTT. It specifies CASSYETETGTEAFF.

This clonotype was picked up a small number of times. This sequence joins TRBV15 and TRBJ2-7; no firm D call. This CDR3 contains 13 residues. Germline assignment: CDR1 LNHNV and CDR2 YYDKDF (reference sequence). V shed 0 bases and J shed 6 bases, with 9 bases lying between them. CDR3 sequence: CATSRDLKGEQYF. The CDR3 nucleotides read TGTGCCACCAGCAGAGATCTGAAGGGCGAGCAGTACTTC.

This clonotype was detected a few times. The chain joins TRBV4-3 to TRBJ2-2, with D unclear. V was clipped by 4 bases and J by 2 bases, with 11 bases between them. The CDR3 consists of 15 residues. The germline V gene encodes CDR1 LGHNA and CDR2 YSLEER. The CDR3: CASSLTNPNTGELFF. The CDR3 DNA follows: TGCGCCAGCAGCCTAACAAATCCAAACACCGGGGAGCTGTTTTTT.

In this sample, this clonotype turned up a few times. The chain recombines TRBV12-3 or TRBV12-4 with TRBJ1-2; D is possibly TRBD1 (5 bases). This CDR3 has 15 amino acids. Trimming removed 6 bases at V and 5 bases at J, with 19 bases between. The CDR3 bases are TGTGCCAGCAGCTCATGGGACGACGGCTTATATGGCTACACCTTC. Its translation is CASSSWDDGLYGYTF.

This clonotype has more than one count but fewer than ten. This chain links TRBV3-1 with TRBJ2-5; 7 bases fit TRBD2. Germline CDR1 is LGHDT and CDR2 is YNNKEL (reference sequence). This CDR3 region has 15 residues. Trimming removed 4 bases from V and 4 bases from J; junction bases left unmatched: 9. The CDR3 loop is CASSPRLARGETQYF. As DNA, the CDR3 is TGTGCCAGCAGCCCGAGACTAGCACGGGGAGAGACCCAGTACTTC.

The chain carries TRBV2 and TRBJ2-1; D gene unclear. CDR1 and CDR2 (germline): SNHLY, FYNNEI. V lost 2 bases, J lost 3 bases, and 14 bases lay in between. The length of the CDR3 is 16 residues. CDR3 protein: CASSERAASSYNEQFF. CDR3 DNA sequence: TGTGCCAGCAGTGAACGGGCTGCGAGTAGCTACAATGAGCAGTTCTTC.

The CDR3 sequence is CSARDPRTSGLAYEQYF. CDR3 sequence (DNA): TGCAGTGCTAGAGATCCCAGGACTAGCGGGTTAGCCTACGAGCAGTACTTC. This chain links TRBV20-1 with TRBJ2-7; TRBD2 agrees at 11 bases. V was pared by 0 bases and J by 2 bases, with 9 bases of the junction left unmatched. The germline V gene encodes CDR1 DFQATT and CDR2 SNEGSKA (reference sequence). The CDR3 spans 17 residues.

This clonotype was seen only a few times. This chain's CDR3 is CASSLLGTGSSYEQYF. Written as DNA, the CDR3 is TGCGCCAGCAGCTTGTTGGGGACAGGAAGCTCCTACGAGCAGTACTTC. V and J are TRBV5-1 and TRBJ2-7; TRBD1 aligns across 8 bases. The ends lost 1 base at V and 0 bases at J; junction bases unmatched: 6. CDR1 is SGHRS and CDR2 is YFSETQ in the germline V gene. The length of the CDR3 is 16 residues.

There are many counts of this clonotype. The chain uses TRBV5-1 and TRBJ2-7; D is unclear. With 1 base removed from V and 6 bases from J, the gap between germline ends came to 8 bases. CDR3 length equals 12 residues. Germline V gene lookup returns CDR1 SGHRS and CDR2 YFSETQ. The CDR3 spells CASSLYPSEQYF. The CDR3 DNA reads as TGCGCCAGCAGCTTGTACCCCTCCGAGCAGTACTTC. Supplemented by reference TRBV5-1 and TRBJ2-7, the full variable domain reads KAGVTQTPRYLIKTRGQQVTLSCSPISGHRSVSWYQQTPGQGLQFLFEYFSETQRNKGNFPGRFSGRQFSNSRSEMNVSTLELGDSALYLCASSLYPSEQYFGPGTRLTVT.

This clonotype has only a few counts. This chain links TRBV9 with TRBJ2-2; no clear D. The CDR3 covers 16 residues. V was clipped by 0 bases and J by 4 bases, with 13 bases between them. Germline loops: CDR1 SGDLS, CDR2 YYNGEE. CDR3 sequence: CASSVGQPTFTGELFF. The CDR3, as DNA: TGTGCCAGCAGCGTAGGGCAGCCTACCTTCACCGGGGAGCTGTTTTTT. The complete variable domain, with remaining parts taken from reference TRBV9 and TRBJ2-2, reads DSGVTQTPKHLITATGQRVTLRCSPRSGDLSVYWYQQSLDQGLQFLIQYYNGEERAKGNILERFSAQQFPDLHSELNLSSLELGDSALYFCASSVGQPTFTGELFFGEGSRLTVL.

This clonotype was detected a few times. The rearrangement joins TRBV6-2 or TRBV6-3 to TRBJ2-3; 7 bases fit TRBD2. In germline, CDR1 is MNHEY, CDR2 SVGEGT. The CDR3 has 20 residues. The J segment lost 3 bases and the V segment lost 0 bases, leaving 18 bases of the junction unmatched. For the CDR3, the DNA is TGTGCCAGCAGTTACTCGGTCCCAAGTGTGGGGAGGGAGTTGACAGATACGCAGTATTTT. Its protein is CASSYSVPSVGRELTDTQYF.

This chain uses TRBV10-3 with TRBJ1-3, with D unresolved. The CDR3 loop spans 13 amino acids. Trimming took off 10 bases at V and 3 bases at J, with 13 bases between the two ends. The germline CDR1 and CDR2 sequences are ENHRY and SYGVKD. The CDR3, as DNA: TGTGCCAACGCCTTGGACGTTGGAAACACCATATATTTT. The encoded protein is CANALDVGNTIYF.

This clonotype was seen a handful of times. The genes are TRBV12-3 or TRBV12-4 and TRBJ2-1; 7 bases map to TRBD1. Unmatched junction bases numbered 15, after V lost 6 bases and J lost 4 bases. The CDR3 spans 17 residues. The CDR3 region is CASRSTPRDRIYNEQFF. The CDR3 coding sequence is TGTGCCAGCAGATCTACCCCCCGGGACAGAATATACAATGAGCAGTTCTTC.

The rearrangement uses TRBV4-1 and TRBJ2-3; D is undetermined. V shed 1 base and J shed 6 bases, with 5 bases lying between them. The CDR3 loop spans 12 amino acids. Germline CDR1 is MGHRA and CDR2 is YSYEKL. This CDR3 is CASSQGPDTQYF. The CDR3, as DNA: TGCGCCAGCAGCCAAGGTCCGGATACGCAGTATTTT.

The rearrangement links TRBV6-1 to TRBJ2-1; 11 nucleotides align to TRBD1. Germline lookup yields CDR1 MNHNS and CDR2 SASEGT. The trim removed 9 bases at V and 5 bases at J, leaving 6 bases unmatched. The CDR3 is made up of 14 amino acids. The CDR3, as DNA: TGTGCCAGTACCTTGGACAGGGGGCACAATGAGCAGTTCTTC. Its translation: CASTLDRGHNEQFF.

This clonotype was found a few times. The CDR3 sequence: CASSLGQDGSYNEQFF. The CDR3 nucleotides read TGTGCCAGCAGCTTAGGACAGGACGGCTCCTACAATGAGCAGTTCTTC. This chain connects TRBV7-6 to TRBJ2-1, with D tentatively TRBD1 (6 bases). Trimming removed 1 base at V and 0 bases at J, with 10 bases between. This CDR3 spans 16 amino acids. Germline V gene sequence: CDR1 SGHVS, CDR2 FNYEAQ.

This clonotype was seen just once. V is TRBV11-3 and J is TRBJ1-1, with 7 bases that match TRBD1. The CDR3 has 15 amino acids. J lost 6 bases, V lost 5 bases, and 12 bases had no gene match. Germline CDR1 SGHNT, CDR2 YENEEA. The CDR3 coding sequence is TGTGCCAGCAGCACCCGGGACAGACCAGTGGCTGAAGCTTTCTTT. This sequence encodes CASSTRDRPVAEAFF. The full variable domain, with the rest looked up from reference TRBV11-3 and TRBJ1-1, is EAGVVQSPRYKIIEKKQPVAFWCNPISGHNTLYWYLQNLGQGPELLIRYENEEAVDDSQLPKDRFSAERLKGVDSTLKIQPAELGDSAVYLCASSTRDRPVAEAFFGQGTRLTVV.

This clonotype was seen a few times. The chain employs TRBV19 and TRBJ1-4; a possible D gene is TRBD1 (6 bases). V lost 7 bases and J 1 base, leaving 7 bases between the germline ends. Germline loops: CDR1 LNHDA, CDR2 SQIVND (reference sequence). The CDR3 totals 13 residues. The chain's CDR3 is CASTGVTNEKLFF. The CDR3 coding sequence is TGTGCCAGTACAGGGGTAACTAATGAAAAACTGTTTTTT.

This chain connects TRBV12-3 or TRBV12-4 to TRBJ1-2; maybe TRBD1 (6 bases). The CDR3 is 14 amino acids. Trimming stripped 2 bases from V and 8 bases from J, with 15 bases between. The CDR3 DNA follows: TGTGCCAGCAGTTTATCCCCACAGGGTGAGGGCTACACCTTC. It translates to CASSLSPQGEGYTF.